This T cell receptor (beta chain) comes out of a study of radiotherapy plus CTLA-4 blockade in lung cancer. Whole-study context: Objective responses occurred in 18% of patients; over 30% had disease control.

CDR1 is MNHNY and CDR2 is SVGAGI in the germline V gene (reference sequence). With 0 bases removed from V and 0 bases from J, the gap between germline ends came to 12 bases. CDR3 length: 16 residues. Study-level points and caveats: Response was reportedly best predicted by early blood T cell clone dynamics, with interferon-beta. Following radiotherapy plus ipilimumab, tumor-derived TCR clones expanded in the blood.

Assay: immunoSEQ multiplex PCR; the TCRdb copy retains only in-frame clones and omits some. The profile shows tens of thousands of clones, 60% to 75% of them singletons. Worth noting for this clone: Antigen: not known.

The receptor comes from a human donor with non-small cell lung cancer whose response to radiotherapy plus ipilimumab could not be evaluated. The specimen was peripheral blood, collected from a patient treated with radiotherapy plus ipilimumab. V and J are TRBV6-6 and TRBJ2-7, with TRBD2 as a possible D gene (5 bases). For the CDR3, the DNA is TGTGCCAGCAGTTACTCGAGACGGAGGAGCTCCTACGAGCAGTACTTC. The encoded protein is CASSYSRRRSSYEQYF.